Each of the 13 T cell receptor beta chains below was sequenced from the same sample in a study of blood T cells in healthy people across ages. It was with a sample-barcoded 5' primer and a J-beta primer mix that a second PCR of about 6 to 11 cycles was run. From the 5' RACE reads, TCRdb called clonotypes with MiXCR, one entry per CDR3 protein. The sample has around 1,000,000 distinct CDR3 sequences, 20% to 25% seen once. These records were also assigned to another study, of T cells of mothers and their children.

The source material was blood. The receptors shown here come from a girl aged 2-10 years in good health.

The sample holds a few counts of this clonotype. A read error may produce the germline difference seen at one junction end. The chain uses TRBV6-1 and TRBJ2-1, with 9 bases matching TRBD2. Germline lookup yields CDR1 MNHNS and CDR2 SASEGT. The CDR3 runs 13 residues. The CDR3 nucleotides are TGTGCCAGCATGGAGGCTAGCGGGATTACTAAGGTCTTC. Amino acid sequence: CASMEASGITKVF.

In this sample, this clonotype turned up a few times. V and J are TRBV28 and TRBJ2-5; a weak D match, TRBD1 (6 bases). The CDR3 contains 14 residues. Trimming stripped 4 bases from V and 2 bases from J, with 11 bases between. Germline CDR1 is MDHEN and CDR2 is SYDVKM. CDR3 DNA: TGTGCCAGCAGTTCCCAGGGGTTACAAGAGACCCAGTACTTC. Amino acid sequence: CASSSQGLQETQYF.

The J gene is TRBJ2-7, the V gene TRBV28, with 8 positions matching TRBD1. CDR1 is MDHEN, CDR2 SYDVKM, per germline. The CDR3 is made up of 16 amino acids. J was trimmed by 4 bases and V by 4 bases; bases with no gene match: 12. The CDR3 spells CASSSQSDRGSYEQYF. The CDR3 DNA reads as TGTGCCAGCAGTTCCCAGTCTGACAGGGGAAGTTACGAGCAGTACTTC.

CDR3 region: CATRTGATLEQFF. The CDR3, as DNA: TGTGCCACACGGACAGGGGCGACGTTGGAGCAGTTCTTC. The V gene is TRBV19, the J gene TRBJ2-1; TRBD1 matches at 9 bases. The CDR3 has 13 amino acids. The trim removed 10 bases at V and 10 bases at J, leaving 11 bases unmatched. Germline loops: CDR1 LNHDA, CDR2 SQIVND (reference sequence).

There are a few counts of this clonotype. This rearrangement joins TRBV6-2 or TRBV6-3 to TRBJ1-2; 9 bases fit TRBD1. Germline V lookup: CDR1 MNHEY, CDR2 SVGEGT. Trimming took 4 bases from V and 5 from J; bases not matched to a gene: 5. CDR3 length equals 14 residues. Written as DNA, the CDR3 is TGTGCCAGCAGTTTCTCGACAGGGGGTTATGGCTACACCTTC. It encodes CASSFSTGGYGYTF.

The sample holds a few counts of this clonotype. The chain employs TRBV5-1 and TRBJ1-4; tentative D call: TRBD1 (5 bases). The CDR3 length is 14 residues. The germline V gene has CDR1 SGHRS and CDR2 YFSETQ. The V end was cut by 4 bases, the J end by 4 bases, with 11 bases between. The CDR3 sequence is CASSPGRNNEKLFF. CDR3 DNA: TGCGCCAGCAGCCCGGGACGGAATAATGAAAAACTGTTTTTT.

The CDR3: CASSQDLIEGLGEDNEQFF. The CDR3 DNA sequence: TGTGCCAGCAGCCAAGATCTTATTGAGGGTCTGGGGGAAGACAATGAGCAGTTCTTC. The rearrangement uses TRBV3-1 and TRBJ2-1; D possibly matches TRBD1 or TRBD2 (5 bases each). CDR1 LGHDT and CDR2 YNNKEL come from the germline V gene (reference sequence). The CDR3 runs to 19 residues. The germline V and J ends were trimmed by 0 bases and 5 bases, with 23 bases remaining between them.

In its sample, this clonotype was seen a few times. The CDR3 reads CASVGGAYTDTQYF. The CDR3 DNA sequence: TGTGCCAGTGTCGGGGGGGCTTACACAGATACGCAGTATTTT. The J gene is TRBJ2-3, the V gene TRBV19; TRBD2 matches at 8 bases. The CDR3 has 14 amino acids. Trimming cost V 8 bases and J 2 bases; bases outside gene matches: 6. Germline lookup yields CDR1 LNHDA and CDR2 SQIVND (reference sequence).

This clonotype was seen a handful of times. The chain recombines TRBV7-8 with TRBJ2-5; 10 bases fit TRBD2. The J call is doubtful: the DNA matches TRBJ2-1 better. Germline V gives CDR1 SGHVS, CDR2 FQNEAQ. The CDR3 contains 16 residues. The CDR3, as DNA: TGTGCCAGCAGCCTGTCTAGCGGGAGTAGGATCAATGAGCAGTTCTTC. Protein: CASSLSSGSRINEQFF.

J is TRBJ2-7 and V is TRBV4-2; 11 nucleotides align to TRBD2. Looked up from germline, CDR1 is LGHNA and CDR2 is YNFKEQ. The CDR3 length is 17 residues. J gave up 0 bases and V 2 bases, and 6 bases lay outside the gene matches. The CDR3 DNA is TGTGCCAGCAGCCAACCTCAGGGACTAGCGGACTCCTACGAGCAGTACTTC. Encoded protein: CASSQPQGLADSYEQYF.

The J gene is TRBJ1-1, the V gene TRBV7-2; TRBD1 matches 7 bases. Germline V CDR1 and CDR2: SGHTA, FQGNSA. With 5 bases clipped from V and 1 base from J, the junction kept 19 bases outside the gene matches. The CDR3 length is 19 residues. CDR3 sequence (DNA): TGTGCCAGCAGCCTGCCCATCGTACGACAGGGTCTGAGGAACACTGAAGCTTTCTTT. It yields the protein CASSLPIVRQGLRNTEAFF.

The V call is TRBV20-1, the J call TRBJ2-5; possible D gene TRBD2, 6 bases. Germline V CDR1 and CDR2: DFQATT, SNEGSKA (reference sequence). CDR3 length equals 15 residues. V shed 0 bases and J shed 0 bases, with 11 bases lying between them. In nucleotides, the CDR3 is TGCAGTGCTAGAGATCTCCGGGGGTACCAAGAGACCCAGTACTTC. Translated: CSARDLRGYQETQYF.

This clonotype was seen a handful of times. This sequence joins TRBV10-3 and TRBJ2-1; 8 nucleotides match TRBD1. This CDR3 contains 13 residues. The V gene's germline CDR1 is ENHRY and CDR2 SYGVKD. The V gene end was trimmed by 8 bases and the J gene end by 4 bases; junction bases not matched to a gene: 4. The CDR3 here is CAILDREYNEQFF. CDR3 bases: TGTGCCATCCTGGACAGGGAATACAATGAGCAGTTCTTC.